This T cell receptor beta chain was identified in a study of blood T cell repertoires in COVID-19. Authors' methods: Cell counts per sample came from amplifying reference gene primers. This table comes from immunoSEQ multiplex PCR, and its TCRdb copy is limited to in-frame clones, with some not included. D and trimming come from the DNA, and the V and J calls and clone size come from that table. The repertoire holds about 74,000 clones, with roughly 88% as singletons. Looked up from germline, CDR1 is SGHAT and CDR2 is FQNNGV. There are 17 residues in the CDR3. Trimming at V came to 3 bases and at J to 0 bases, leaving 8 bases not matched to a gene.

The chain joins TRBV11-2 to TRBJ1-5, with 7 bases aligning to TRBD1. This receptor was identified in a woman at least 80 years old with active or convalescent COVID-19. Specimen: peripheral blood. CDR3 in DNA: TGTGCCAGCAGCTTGGGAACCGGGACAGTTAGCAATCAGCCCCAGCATTTT. Translated: CASSLGTGTVSNQPQHF.